This TCR beta chain was recovered during a study of T-cell reconstitution after alpha-beta-depleted transplantation in children. Findings and limits, study-wide: The main origin of T-cell counts and diversity one year after transplant was newly produced T cells. High day-60 TCRbeta diversity in some patients came from surviving recipient T cells and thymic progenitors. The study reportedly traced alpha-beta T cells about two months after transplant to several hundred expanded graft clones.

This clonotype was counted at least ten times. The target antigen is unknown. V was pared by 7 bases and J by 7 bases, with 8 bases of the junction left unmatched. CDR3 length equals 13 residues. The V gene's germline CDR1 is MDHEN and CDR2 SYDVKM. Library preparation (for TCRbeta) was performed with unique molecular identifiers. TCRdb re-called the PCR reads with MiXCR, one entry per CDR3 protein. The table records a few hundred thousand distinct CDR3 sequences, 10% to 15% of them present only once. V and J are TRBV28 and TRBJ2-5, with TRBD2 matching over 8 bases. The material was PBMCs, mostly from graft donor cells, obtained 360 days after TCRalphabeta/CD19-depleted stem cell transplant. This clonotype was obtained from a male patient younger than 18 who had a stem cell transplant for acute myeloid leukemia, so the T cells may come from the graft donor. The CDR3: CASTLGLEGTQYF. CDR3 coding DNA: TGTGCCAGCACCCTGGGACTAGAGGGGACCCAGTACTTC.